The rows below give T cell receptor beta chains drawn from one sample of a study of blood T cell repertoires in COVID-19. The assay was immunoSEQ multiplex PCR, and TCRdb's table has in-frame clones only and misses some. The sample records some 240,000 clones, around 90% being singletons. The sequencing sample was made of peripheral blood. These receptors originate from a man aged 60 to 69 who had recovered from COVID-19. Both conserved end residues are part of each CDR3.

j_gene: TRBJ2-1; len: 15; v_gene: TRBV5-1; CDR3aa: CASSPGLAGYNEQFF
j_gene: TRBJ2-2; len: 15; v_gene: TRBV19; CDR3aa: CASSQEDSYTGELFF
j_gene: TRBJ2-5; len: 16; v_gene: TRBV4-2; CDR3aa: CASSQGGRAFKETQYF
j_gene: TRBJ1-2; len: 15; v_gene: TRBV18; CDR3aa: CASSPLRSWEYGYTF
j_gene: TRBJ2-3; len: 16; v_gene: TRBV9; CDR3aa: CASSPRGQGYTDTQYF
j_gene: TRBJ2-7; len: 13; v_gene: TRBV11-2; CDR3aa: CASSVRTAYEQYF
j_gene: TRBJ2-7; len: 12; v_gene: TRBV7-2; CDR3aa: CASSSLSYEQYF
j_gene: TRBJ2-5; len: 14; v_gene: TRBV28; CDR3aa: CASSLLGDQETQYF
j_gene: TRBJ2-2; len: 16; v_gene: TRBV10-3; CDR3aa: CAISDDRSAGTGELFF
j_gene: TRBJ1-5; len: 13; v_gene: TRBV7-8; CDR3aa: CASSADRNQPQHF
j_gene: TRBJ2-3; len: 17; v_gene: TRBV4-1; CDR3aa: CASSRGTSGGLTDTQYF
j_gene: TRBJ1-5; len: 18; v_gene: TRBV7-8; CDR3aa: CASSLGGQVYRSNQPQHF
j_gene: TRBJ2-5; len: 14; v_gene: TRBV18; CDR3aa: CASSPGQGSKTQYF
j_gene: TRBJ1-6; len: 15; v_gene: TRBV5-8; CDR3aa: CASSLVAGENSPLHF
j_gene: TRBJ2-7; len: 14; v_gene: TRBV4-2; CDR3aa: CASSPDSLSYEQYF
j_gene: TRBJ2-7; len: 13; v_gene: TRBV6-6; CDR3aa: CAAYRGGTYEQYF
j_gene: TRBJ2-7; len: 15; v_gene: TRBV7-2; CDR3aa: CASSLVQGGPSEQYF
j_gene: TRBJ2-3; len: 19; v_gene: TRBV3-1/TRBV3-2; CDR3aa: CASSQRLGLAGGRADTQYF
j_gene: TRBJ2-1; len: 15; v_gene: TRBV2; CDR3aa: CASSVDGSSYNEQFF
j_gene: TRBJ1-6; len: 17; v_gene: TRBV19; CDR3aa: CASSITMRGFYNSPLHF
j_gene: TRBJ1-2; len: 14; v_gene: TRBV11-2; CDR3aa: CASSPRWGVYGYTF
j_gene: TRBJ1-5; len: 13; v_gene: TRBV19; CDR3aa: CASSDRAPQPQHF
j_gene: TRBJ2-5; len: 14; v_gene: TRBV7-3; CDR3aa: CASSLTGGAETQYF
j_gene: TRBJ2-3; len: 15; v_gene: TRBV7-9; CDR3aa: CASSLGSGSTDTQYF
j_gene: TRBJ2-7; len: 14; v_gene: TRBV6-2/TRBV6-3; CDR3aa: CASTPGTGTYEQYF
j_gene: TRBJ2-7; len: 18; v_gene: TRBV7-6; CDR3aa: CASSRAATSGGFSYEQYF
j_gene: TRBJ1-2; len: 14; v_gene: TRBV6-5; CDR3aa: CASRLSTGWHGYTF
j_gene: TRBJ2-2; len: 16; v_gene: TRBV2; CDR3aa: CASSERRGANTGELFF
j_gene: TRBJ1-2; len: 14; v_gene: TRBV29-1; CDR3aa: CSVEGTGANYGYTF
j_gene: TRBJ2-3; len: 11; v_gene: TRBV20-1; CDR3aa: CSANQRDTQYF
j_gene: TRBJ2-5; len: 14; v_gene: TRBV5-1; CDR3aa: CASSPGQGGETQYF
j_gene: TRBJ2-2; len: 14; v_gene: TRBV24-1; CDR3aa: CATSDFRSVGELFF
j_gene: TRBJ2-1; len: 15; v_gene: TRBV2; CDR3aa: CASSLGLASYNEQFF
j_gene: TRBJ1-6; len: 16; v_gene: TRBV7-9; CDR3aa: CASSFWTGDLNSPLHF
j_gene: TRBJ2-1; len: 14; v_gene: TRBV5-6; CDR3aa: CASIGGTSGHEQFF
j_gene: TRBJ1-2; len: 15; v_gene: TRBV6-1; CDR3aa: CASSESTQANYGYTF
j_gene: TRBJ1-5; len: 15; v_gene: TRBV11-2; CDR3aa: CASSSGVRAGQPQHF
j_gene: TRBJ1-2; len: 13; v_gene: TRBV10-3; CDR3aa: CAITSDRVYGYTF
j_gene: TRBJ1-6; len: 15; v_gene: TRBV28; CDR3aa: CASTGGGVVYSPLHF
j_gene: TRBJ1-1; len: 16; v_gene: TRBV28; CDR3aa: CASSPHGGRMNTEAFF
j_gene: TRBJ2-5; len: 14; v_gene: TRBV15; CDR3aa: CATSRLTSQETQYF
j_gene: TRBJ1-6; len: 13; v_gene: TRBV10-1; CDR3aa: CASSETGNSPLHF
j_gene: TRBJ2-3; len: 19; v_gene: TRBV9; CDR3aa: CASSTRLAGGPYSTDTQYF
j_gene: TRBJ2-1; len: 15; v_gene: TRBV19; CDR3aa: CASSTREGLYNEQFF
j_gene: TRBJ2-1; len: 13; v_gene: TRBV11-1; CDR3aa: CASSLGLAVEQFF
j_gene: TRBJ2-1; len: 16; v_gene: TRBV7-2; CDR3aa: CASSEDSGRSYNEQFF
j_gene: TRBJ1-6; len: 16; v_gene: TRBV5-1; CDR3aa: CASSKGQGIYNSPLHF
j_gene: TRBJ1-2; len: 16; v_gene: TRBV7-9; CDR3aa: CASSLFWGPRDYGYTF
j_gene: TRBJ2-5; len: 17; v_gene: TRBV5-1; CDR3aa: CASSLWGGSDWGETQYF
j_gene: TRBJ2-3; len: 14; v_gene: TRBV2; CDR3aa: CASRREGLTDTQYF
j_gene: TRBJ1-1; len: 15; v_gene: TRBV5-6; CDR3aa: CASSPIDRIRTEAFF
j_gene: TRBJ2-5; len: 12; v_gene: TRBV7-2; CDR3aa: CASSFSGETQYF
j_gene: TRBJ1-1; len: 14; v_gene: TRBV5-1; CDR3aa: CASSRDRGLTEAFF